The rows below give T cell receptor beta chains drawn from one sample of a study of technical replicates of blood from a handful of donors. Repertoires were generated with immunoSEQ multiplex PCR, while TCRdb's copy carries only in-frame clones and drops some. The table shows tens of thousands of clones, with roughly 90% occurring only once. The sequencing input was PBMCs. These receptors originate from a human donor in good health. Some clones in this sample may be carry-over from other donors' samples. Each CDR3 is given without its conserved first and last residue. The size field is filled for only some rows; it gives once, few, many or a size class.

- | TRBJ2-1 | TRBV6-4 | ASSDQRANEQF
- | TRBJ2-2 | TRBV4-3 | ASSQDPGTGELF
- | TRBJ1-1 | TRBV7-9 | ASSSGQGREAF
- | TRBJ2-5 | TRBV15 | ATSRGDRVGRETQY
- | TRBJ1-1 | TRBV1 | TSSRRQRYTEAF
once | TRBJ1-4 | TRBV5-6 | ASSSGRDTVRTNEKLF
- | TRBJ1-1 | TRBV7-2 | ASSSRDNMNTEAF
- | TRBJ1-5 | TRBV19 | ASSIGTGSNQPQH
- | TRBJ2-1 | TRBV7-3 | ASSSWGGDEQF
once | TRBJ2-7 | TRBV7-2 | ASRPCPREGQY
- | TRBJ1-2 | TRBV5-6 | ASSPGGPRRRDNT
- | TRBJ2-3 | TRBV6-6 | ASSPTRATSTDTQY
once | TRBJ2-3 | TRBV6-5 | ASSPGTGQTDTQY
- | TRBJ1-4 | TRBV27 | ASSAKTGGHGEKLF
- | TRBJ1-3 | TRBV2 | ASSEGRSGNTIY
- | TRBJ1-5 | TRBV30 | AWNRDRDQPQH
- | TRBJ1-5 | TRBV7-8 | ASSLAAGAIWNQPQH
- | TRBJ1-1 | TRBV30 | AWRQGFTEAF
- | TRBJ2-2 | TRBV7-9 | ASSFGGANTGELF
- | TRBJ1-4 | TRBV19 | ASSIERTSWSEKLF
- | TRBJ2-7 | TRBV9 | ASSAGGDTRTYEQY
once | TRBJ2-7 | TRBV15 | ATSNYRVEQY
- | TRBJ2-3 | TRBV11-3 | ASSRAGADTQY
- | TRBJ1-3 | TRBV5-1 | ASSLGGGISGNTIY
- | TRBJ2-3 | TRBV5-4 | ASSELAGPKDTQY
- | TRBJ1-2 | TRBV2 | ASSERGRLFWGYGYT
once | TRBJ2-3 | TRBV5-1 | ASSLALDTQY
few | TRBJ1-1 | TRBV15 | ATSRGGNPGGPAF
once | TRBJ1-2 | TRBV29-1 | SATVNYGYT
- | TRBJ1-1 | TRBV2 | ASSLRGLSSTEAF
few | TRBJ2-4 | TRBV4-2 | ASSQAVRENIQY
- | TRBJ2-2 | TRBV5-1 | ASSLTGVRSAGAGELF
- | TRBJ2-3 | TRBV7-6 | ASSLVSGLAGGTDTQY
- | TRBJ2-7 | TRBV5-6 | ASSRSLLPKNIYEQY
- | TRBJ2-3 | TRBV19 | ASSIGPSPSTDTQY
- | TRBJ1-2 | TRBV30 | AWSPLGTGGRDT
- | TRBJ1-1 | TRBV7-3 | ASSSQANTEAF
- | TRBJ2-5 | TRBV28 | ASSSARVAGGPRETQY
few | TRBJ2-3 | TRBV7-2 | ASSLGQGRTDTQY
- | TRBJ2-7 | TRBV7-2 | ASSSQRTSGNEQY
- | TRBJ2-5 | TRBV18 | ASSPVRTSGGGETQY
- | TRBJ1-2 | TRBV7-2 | ASSLGDRNYGYT
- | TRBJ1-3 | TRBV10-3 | AISELYTGTGSGGNTIY
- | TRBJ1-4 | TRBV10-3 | AIRGGTNEKLF
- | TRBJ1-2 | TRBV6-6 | ASSPGTGKYGYT
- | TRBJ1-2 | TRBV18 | ASSERQSYGYT
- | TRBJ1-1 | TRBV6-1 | ASRGQGAPTEAF
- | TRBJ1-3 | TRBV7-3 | ASSLSGGSGNTIY
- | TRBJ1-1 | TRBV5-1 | ASSLATGDLTEAF
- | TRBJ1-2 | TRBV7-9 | ASSSGLGDDGYT
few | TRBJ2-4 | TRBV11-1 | ASSHGTSGGLAKNIQY
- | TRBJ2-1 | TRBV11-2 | ASSFESESF
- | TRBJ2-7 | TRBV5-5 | ASSSVLAGTSGEQY